These 15 T cell receptor beta chains were sequenced from one sample in a study of molecular identifiers for immune sequencing clone quantification. Via MiXCR, TCRdb re-called the PCR reads, giving one row per CDR3 protein. Found here are hundreds of thousands of distinct CDR3 sequences, about 25% of them singletons; the top ten hold about 0.81%. The sample was naive CD8+ T cells from blood, with Jurkat cell RNA spiked in. Regarding subset: FACS-sorted CD8+CD4-CCR7+CD45RA+ naive T cells. The receptors shown here come from a human donor in good health. Some libraries in this study had Jurkat cell RNA spiked in.

This chain uses TRBV9 with TRBJ2-1; 11 positions match TRBD2. This CDR3 comprises 18 residues. Trimming at V came to 1 base and at J to 9 bases, leaving 15 bases not matched to a gene. The germline V gene encodes CDR1 SGDLS and CDR2 YYNGEE. The CDR3 bases are TGTGCCAGCAGCGTAAACCGACCGACTAGCGGGATGGGGGGTGAGCAGTTCTTC. Its protein is CASSVNRPTSGMGGEQFF.

The chain carries TRBV29-1 and TRBJ2-3; 12 bases are shared with TRBD1. The germline V gene has CDR1 SQVTM and CDR2 ANQGSEA. Germline trimming cut 1 base from V and 0 bases from J; bases unmatched to any gene: 11. The CDR3 is made up of 19 amino acids. Written as DNA, the CDR3 is TGCAGCGTTGAAGCACGTGGGGGACAGGGGGCGGGAAGCACAGATACGCAGTATTTT. This encodes CSVEARGGQGAGSTDTQYF.

Concerning this clonotype itself: A junction boundary mismatches the germline segment, possibly from a read error. The CDR3 loop reads CGSSLTGATDTQYF. In DNA form, the CDR3 reads TGTGGCAGCAGTTTAACGGGAGCAACAGATACGCAGTATTTT. The chain combines TRBV28 with TRBJ2-3; TRBD2 is a possible D gene (6 bases). Germline V gene data show CDR1 as MDHEN and CDR2 as SYDVKM. This CDR3 comprises 14 residues.

This clonotype appeared many times. This chain links TRBV2 with TRBJ1-6, with D unclear. Deletions cut 6 bases from V and 0 bases from J, with 9 bases between. The CDR3 runs to 15 residues. CDR1 is SNHLY and CDR2 is FYNNEI in the germline V gene. As DNA, the CDR3 is TGTGCCAGCAGGGACCTATACTCCTATAATTCACCCCTCCACTTT. As protein: CASRDLYSYNSPLHF.

This clonotype was seen many times. The genes are TRBV7-2 and TRBJ2-1, with 7 bases fitting TRBD2. This CDR3 is built from 17 residues. Germline V CDR1 and CDR2: SGHTA, FQGNSA. V shed 4 bases and J 6 bases; nucleotides not matched to a gene: 15. This chain's CDR3 is CASSSQQMSGISNEQFF. CDR3 coding DNA: TGTGCCAGCAGCTCCCAACAGATGAGCGGGATTTCCAATGAGCAGTTCTTC.

The chain has TRBV13 and TRBJ2-5; D tentatively reads TRBD1 or TRBD2 (5 bases each). V dropped 5 bases and J dropped 3 bases, with 10 bases sitting between them. CDR1 and CDR2 (germline): PRHDT, FYEKMQ (reference sequence). The length of the CDR3 is 13 residues. The CDR3 nucleotides read TGTGCCAGCAGCGCACAGGAGGAAGAGACCCAGTACTTC. Protein: CASSAQEEETQYF.

This clonotype was counted once. This may be a read error: a much more frequent sequence differs by one nucleotide. This chain connects TRBV4-3 to TRBJ2-3, with D possibly being TRBD1 (5 bases). The CDR3 is 16 amino acids. Per the germline V gene, CDR1 is LGHNA and CDR2 is YSLEER. The CDR3 here is CARSQEFQGREDTQYF. The DNA for the CDR3 is TGCGCCCGCAGCCAAGAGTTCCAGGGTAGGGAAGATACGCAGTATTTT.

A word on this clonotype: Possible read error: a much larger clone is one base away. This chain connects TRBV6-5 to TRBJ2-7; tentatively, D is TRBD2 (5 bases). The CDR3 totals 14 residues. CDR1 is MNHEY and CDR2 is SVGAGI in the germline V gene. This CDR3 is CARSYSLMSGEQYF. The CDR3 nucleotides read TGTGCCCGCAGTTACTCGTTGATGTCGGGGGAGCAGTACTTC.

In this sample, this clonotype turned up many times. V usage is TRBV6-2 or TRBV6-3 and J usage is TRBJ2-5; D might be TRBD2 (5 bases). The CDR3 sequence is 14 residues long. The germline V gene has CDR1 MNHEY and CDR2 SVGEGT. Trimming removed 10 bases at V and 5 bases at J, with 20 bases between. This chain's CDR3 is CANAPAGGLETQYF. CDR3 coding DNA: TGTGCCAACGCCCCCGCAGGAGGTCTGGAGACCCAGTACTTC.

A few counts support this clonotype. At one of its ends the junction is not consistent with the germline gene, which may arise from a read error. The CDR3 region is CATSREGNSFNEQFF. The CDR3 DNA follows: TGTGCCACCAGCAGAGAGGGGAACTCCTTCAATGAGCAGTTCTTC. The rearrangement links TRBV15 to TRBJ2-1; no reliable D call. The CDR3 totals 15 residues. The germline CDR1 and CDR2 sequences are LNHNV and YYDKDF (reference sequence).

This clonotype occurred a few times. The V gene is TRBV2, the J gene TRBJ1-4, with unresolved D. The ends were cut back, 11 bases at V and 10 bases at J, with 23 bases in the middle. Germline V CDR1 and CDR2: SNHLY, FYNNEI. There are 14 residues in the CDR3. Here the CDR3 reads CAYPDGERSGKLFF. The CDR3 DNA reads TGTGCCTATCCGGACGGGGAGAGGTCGGGAAAACTGTTTTTT.

The chain recombines TRBV7-9 with TRBJ2-1; the match to TRBD2 covers 12 bases. CDR1 and CDR2 from the germline V gene are SEHNR and FQNEAQ (reference sequence). Trimming took 5 bases from V and 9 from J; bases not matched to a gene: 11. The length of the CDR3 is 16 residues. The DNA of the CDR3 is TGTGCCAGCAGCCAAGTACTAGCGGGAGGATTTGGTGAGCAGTTCTTC. Translation: CASSQVLAGGFGEQFF.

The chain carries TRBV11-2 and TRBJ2-7, with 8 positions matching TRBD1. Unmatched junction bases numbered 9, after V lost 5 bases and J lost 6 bases. Per the germline V gene, CDR1 is SGHAT and CDR2 is FQNNGV. This CDR3 region has 14 residues. Here the CDR3 DNA reads TGTGCCAGCAGCCCCGGGACAGGCCCTTTCGAGCAGTACTTC. Translation: CASSPGTGPFEQYF.

Comment on this clonotype: Possible read error: a much larger clone is one base away. The chain recombines TRBV30 with TRBJ2-3; TRBD2 might be the D (5 bases). In germline, CDR1 is GTSNPN, CDR2 SVGIG (reference sequence). The length of the CDR3 is 14 residues. CDR3 region: CAWSAAGPTDTRYF. The CDR3 DNA reads as TGTGCCTGGAGTGCCGCGGGCCCCACAGATACGCGGTATTTT.

J is TRBJ2-5 and V is TRBV30, with 8 bases matching TRBD1. Losses at the gene ends were 2 bases for V and 4 bases for J; bases not matched to a gene: 3. Germline CDR1 GTSNPN, CDR2 SVGIG (reference sequence). The CDR3 covers 13 residues. The CDR3 protein is CAWSPTGGETQYF. The CDR3 nucleotides read TGTGCCTGGAGTCCTACAGGGGGAGAGACCCAGTACTTC.